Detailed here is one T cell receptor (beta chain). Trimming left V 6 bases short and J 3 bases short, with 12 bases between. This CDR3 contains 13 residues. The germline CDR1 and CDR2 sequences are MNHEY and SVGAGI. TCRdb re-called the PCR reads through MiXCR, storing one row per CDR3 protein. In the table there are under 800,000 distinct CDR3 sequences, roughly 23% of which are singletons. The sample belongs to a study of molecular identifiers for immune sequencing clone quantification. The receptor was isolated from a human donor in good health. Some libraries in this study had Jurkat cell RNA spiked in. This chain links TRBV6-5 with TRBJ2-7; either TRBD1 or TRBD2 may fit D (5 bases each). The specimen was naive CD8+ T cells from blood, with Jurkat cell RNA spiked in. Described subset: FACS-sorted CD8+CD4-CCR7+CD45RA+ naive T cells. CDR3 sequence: CASSAGTVYEQYF. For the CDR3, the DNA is TGTGCCAGCAGCGCCGGGACGGTCTACGAGCAGTACTTC.